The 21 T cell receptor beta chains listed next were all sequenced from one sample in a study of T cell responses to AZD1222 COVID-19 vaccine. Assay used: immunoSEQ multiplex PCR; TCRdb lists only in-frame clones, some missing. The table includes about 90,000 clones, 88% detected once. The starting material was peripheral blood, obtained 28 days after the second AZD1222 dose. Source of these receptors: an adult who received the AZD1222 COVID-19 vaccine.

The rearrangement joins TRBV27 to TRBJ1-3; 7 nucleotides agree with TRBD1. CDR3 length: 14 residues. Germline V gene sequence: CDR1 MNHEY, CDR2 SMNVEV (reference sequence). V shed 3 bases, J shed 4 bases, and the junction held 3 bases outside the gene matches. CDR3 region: CASSFSGQGNTIYF. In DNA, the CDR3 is TGTGCCAGCAGTTTTTCGGGACAGGGAAACACCATATATTTT.

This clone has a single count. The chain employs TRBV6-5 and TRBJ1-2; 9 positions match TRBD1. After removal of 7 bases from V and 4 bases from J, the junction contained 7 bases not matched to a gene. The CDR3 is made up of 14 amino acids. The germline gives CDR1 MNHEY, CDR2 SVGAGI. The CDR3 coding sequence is TGTGCCAGCATTCGTGGGGACAGGGTCTATGGCTACACCTTC. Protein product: CASIRGDRVYGYTF.

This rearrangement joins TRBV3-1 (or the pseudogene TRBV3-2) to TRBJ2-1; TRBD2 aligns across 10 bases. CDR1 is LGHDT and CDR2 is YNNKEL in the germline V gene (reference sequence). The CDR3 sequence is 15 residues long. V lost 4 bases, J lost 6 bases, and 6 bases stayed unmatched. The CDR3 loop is CASSPRERGGNEQFF. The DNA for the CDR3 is TGTGCCAGCAGCCCGAGAGAGCGGGGGGGCAATGAGCAGTTCTTC.

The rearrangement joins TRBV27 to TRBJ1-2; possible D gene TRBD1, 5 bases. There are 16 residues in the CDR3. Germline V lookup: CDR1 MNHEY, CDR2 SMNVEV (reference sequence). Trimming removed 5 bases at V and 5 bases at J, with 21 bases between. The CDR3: CASSPQIVGGRYGYTF. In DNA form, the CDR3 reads TGTGCCAGCAGTCCTCAAATAGTCGGGGGAAGATATGGCTACACCTTC.

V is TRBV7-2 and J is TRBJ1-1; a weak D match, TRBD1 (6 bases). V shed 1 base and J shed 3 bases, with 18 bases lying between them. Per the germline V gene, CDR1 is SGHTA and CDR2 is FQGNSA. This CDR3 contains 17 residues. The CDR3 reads CASSLVGIGGADTEAFF. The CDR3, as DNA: TGTGCCAGCAGCTTAGTTGGGATCGGGGGCGCGGACACTGAAGCTTTCTTT.

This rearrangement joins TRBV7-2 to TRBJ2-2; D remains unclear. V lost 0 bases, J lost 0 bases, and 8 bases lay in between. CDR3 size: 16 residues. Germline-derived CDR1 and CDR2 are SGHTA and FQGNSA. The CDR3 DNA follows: TGTGCCAGCAGCTTAGCGCTGGGTTCGAACACCGGGGAGCTGTTTTTT. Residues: CASSLALGSNTGELFF.

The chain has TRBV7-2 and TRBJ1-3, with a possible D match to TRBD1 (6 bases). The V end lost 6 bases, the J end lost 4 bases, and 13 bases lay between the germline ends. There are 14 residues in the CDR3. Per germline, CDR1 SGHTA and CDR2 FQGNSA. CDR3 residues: CASRLTGTGNTIYF. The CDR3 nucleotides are TGTGCCAGCAGGTTAACAGGGACGGGAAACACCATATATTTT.

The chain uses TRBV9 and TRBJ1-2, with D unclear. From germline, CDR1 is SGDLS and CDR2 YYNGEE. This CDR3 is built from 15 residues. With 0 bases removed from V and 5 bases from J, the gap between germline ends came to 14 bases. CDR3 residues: CASSVESDPLYGYTF. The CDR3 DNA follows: TGTGCCAGCAGCGTAGAGTCAGATCCCTTGTATGGCTACACCTTC.

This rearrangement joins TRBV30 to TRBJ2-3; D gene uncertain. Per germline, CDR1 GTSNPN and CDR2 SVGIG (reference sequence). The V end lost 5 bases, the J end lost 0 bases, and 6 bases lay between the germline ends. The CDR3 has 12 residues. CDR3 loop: CAWSQSTDTQYF. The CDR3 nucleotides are TGTGCCTGGTCACAGAGCACAGATACGCAGTATTTT.

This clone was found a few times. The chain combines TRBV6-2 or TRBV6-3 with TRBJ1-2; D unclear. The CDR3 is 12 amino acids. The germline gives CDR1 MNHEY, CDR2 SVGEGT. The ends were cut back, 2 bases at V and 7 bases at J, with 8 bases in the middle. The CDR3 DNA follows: TGTGCCAGCAGTTACGAGGGTACTGGCTACACCTTC. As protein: CASSYEGTGYTF.

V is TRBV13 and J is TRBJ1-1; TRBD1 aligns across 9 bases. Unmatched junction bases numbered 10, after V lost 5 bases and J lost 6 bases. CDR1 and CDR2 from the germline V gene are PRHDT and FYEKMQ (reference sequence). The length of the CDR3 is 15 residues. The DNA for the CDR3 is TGTGCCAGCAGCCTAACACAGGGGGCGCGAGCTGAAGCTTTCTTT. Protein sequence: CASSLTQGARAEAFF.

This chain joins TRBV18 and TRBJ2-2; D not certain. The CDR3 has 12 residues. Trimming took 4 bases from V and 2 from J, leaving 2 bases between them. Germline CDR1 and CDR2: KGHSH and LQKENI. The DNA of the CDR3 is TGTGCCAGCTCACTTAACACCGGGGAGCTGTTTTTT. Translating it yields CASSLNTGELFF.

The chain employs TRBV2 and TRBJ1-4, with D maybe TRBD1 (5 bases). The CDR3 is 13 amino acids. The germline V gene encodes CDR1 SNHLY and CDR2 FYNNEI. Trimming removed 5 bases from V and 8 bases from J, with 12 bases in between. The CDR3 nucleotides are TGTGCCAGCAGTCCAGGGAACTGGGAAAAACTGTTTTTT. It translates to CASSPGNWEKLFF.

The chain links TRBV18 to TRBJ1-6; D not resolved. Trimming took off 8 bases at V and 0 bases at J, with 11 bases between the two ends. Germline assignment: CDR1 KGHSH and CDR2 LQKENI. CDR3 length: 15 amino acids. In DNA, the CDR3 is TGTGCCAGCCGTTCCGGCAGCTCCTATAATTCACCCCTCCACTTT. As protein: CASRSGSSYNSPLHF.

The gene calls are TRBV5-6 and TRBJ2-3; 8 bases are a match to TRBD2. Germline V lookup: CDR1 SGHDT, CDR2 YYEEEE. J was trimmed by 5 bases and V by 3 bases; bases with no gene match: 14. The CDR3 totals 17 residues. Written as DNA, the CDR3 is TGTGCCAGCAGCTCCCCTAGCTACGGGGGGGCAGTAGATACGCAGTATTTT. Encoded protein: CASSSPSYGGAVDTQYF.

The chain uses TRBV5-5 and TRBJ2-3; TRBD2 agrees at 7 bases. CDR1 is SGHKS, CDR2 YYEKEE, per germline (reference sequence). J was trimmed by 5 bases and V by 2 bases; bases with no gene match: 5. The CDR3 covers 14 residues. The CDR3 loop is CASSLERGRDTQYF. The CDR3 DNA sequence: TGTGCCAGCAGCTTAGAGCGGGGTAGAGATACGCAGTATTTT.

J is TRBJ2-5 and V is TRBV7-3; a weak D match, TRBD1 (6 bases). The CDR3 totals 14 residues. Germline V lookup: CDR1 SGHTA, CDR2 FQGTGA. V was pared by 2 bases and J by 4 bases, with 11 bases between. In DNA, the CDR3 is TGTGCCAGCAGCTTAGGCAGGGGCCCAGAGACCCAGTACTTC. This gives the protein CASSLGRGPETQYF.

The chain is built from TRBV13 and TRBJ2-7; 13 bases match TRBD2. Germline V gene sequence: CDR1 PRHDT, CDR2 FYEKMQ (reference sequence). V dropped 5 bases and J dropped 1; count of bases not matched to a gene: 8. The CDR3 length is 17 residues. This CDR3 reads CASSGGLAGEGSYEQYF. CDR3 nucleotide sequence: TGTGCCAGCAGCGGCGGACTAGCGGGAGAAGGGTCCTACGAGCAGTACTTC.

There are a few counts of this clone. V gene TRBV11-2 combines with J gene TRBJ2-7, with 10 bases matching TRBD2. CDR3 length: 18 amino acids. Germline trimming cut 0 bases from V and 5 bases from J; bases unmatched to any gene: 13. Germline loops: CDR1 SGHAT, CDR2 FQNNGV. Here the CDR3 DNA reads TGTGCCAGCAGCTTAGATGTCTGGCCTGCCAGCGGGAGGGACGAGCAGTACTTC. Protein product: CASSLDVWPASGRDEQYF.

This CDR3 is CASKDGLYNEQFF. The CDR3 DNA sequence: TGTGCCAGCAAAGACGGGCTCTACAATGAGCAGTTCTTC. This chain links TRBV12-3 or TRBV12-4 with TRBJ2-1; no reliable D call. CDR3 length equals 13 residues. The V end was cut by 7 bases, the J end by 3 bases, with 10 bases between.

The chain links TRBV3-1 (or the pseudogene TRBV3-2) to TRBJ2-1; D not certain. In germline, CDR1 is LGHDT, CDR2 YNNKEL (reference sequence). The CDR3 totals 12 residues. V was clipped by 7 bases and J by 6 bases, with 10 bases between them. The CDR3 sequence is CASMDPRNEQFF. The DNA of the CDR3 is TGTGCCAGCATGGACCCGCGCAATGAGCAGTTCTTC.